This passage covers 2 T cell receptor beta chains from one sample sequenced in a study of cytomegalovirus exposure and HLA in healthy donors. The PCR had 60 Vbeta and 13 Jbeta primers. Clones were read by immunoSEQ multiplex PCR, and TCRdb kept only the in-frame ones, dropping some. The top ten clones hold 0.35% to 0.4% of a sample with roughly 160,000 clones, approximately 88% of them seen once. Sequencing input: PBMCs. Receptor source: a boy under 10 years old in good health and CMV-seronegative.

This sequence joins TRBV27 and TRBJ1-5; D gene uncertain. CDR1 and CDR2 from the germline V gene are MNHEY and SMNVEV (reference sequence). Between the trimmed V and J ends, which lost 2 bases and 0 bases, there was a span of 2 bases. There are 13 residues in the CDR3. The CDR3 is CASSLHSNQPQHF. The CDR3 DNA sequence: TGTGCCAGCAGTTTACATAGCAATCAGCCCCAGCATTTT.

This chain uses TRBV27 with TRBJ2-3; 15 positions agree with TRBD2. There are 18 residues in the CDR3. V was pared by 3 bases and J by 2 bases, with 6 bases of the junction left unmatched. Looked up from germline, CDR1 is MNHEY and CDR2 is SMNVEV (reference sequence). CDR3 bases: TGTGCCAGCAGTTTCCAGGGACTAGCGGGAGGTTACACAGATACGCAGTATTTT. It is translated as CASSFQGLAGGYTDTQYF.